This T cell receptor beta chain was retrieved from a study of shared clonotypes between healthy human individuals. About the study: CD4 naive and memory got three plates each, CD8 naive two, CD8 memory one. Study-level results: The diversity represented, both genetic and in exposure history, was limited by few donors. A reduction in generation probabilities was seen for non-shared clonotypes relative to those shared by all four donors.

Germline V gives CDR1 SGHRS, CDR2 YFSETQ. Trimming removed 3 bases from V and 4 bases from J; junction bases left unmatched: 4. There are 14 residues in the CDR3. Comments on this clone: As yet, its antigen is unknown. This CDR3 is also generated by other DNA sequences in the sample.

The input for sorted-subset replicate PCRs was around 0.2 ug DNA, some 28,000 T cell genomes. The protocol was immunoSEQ multiplex PCR, while the TCRdb copy is restricted to in-frame clones and leaves out a portion. The top ten hold 0.36% of the sample, which has 1,500,000 or so clones, just under 99% seen once. The source material was naive CD4+ T cells sorted from blood. This sample's subset: CD45RA+ positively selected. The TCR sequence derives from a man aged 30-40 years in good health. This chain joins TRBV5-1 and TRBJ2-1; 7 positions agree with TRBD1. The CDR3 nucleotides are TGCGCCAGCAGCTCGGCAGGGGGTTACAATGAGCAGTTCTTC. It yields the protein CASSSAGGYNEQFF.